Each of the 8 T cell receptor beta chains below was sequenced from the same sample in a study of molecular identifiers for immune sequencing clone quantification. TCRdb used MiXCR to reprocess the PCR reads, holding one entry per CDR3 protein. The sample yields tens of thousands of distinct CDR3 sequences, around 20% seen once. The sample comprised naive CD8+ T cells from blood, with Jurkat cell RNA spiked in. Subset noted: FACS-sorted CD8+CD4-CCR7+CD45RA+ naive T cells. The receptors here all came from a human donor in good health. Some libraries in this study had Jurkat cell RNA spiked in.

This clonotype came up many times. This chain joins TRBV12-5 and TRBJ2-3; maybe TRBD1 (6 bases). The CDR3 totals 15 residues. Trimming removed 0 bases at V and 3 bases at J, with 10 bases between. Germline CDR1 reads LGHNT; CDR2 reads FRNRAP. The chain's CDR3 is CASGLVIGQTDTQYF. CDR3 bases: TGTGCTAGTGGTTTGGTAATCGGACAGACAGATACGCAGTATTTT.

Ten or more counts support this clonotype. CDR3 sequence: CSARPPQASEHYEQYF. The DNA of the CDR3 is TGCAGTGCTAGACCCCCTCAAGCTAGCGAGCACTACGAGCAGTACTTC. The gene calls are TRBV20-1 and TRBJ2-7, with D maybe TRBD2 (6 bases). Germline CDR1 DFQATT, CDR2 SNEGSKA (reference sequence). V lost 2 bases to trimming and J lost 3 bases, with 20 bases between them. The CDR3 totals 16 residues.

This clonotype was seen repeatedly, ten times or more. The V gene is TRBV19, the J gene TRBJ2-3; D is perhaps TRBD2 (5 bases). Germline V gene lookup returns CDR1 LNHDA and CDR2 SQIVND (reference sequence). V gave up 6 bases and J gave up 1 base, with 11 bases separating them. The CDR3 extends over 14 amino acids. The CDR3 here is CASRREGGTDTQYF. CDR3 in DNA: TGTGCCAGTAGGAGAGAGGGAGGCACAGATACGCAGTATTTT.

This clonotype was observed many times. The chain recombines TRBV29-1 with TRBJ2-2; a weak D match, TRBD2 (6 bases). CDR3 length: 12 residues. Germline values: CDR1 SQVTM, CDR2 ANQGSEA. Trimming left V 4 bases short and J 5 bases short, with 8 bases between. CDR3 DNA sequence: TGCAGCGTTGCGGGGGAGACCGGGGAGCTGTTTTTT. Its translation: CSVAGETGELFF.

This clonotype appeared a few times. The J gene is TRBJ2-1, the V gene TRBV27, with D perhaps TRBD1 (6 bases). Germline CDR1 and CDR2: MNHEY and SMNVEV (reference sequence). CDR3 length: 16 residues. Trimming stripped 2 bases from V and 3 bases from J, with 14 bases between. CDR3 amino acids: CASSLGGHPLYNEQFF. DNA of the CDR3: TGTGCCAGCAGTTTAGGGGGACATCCTCTCTACAATGAGCAGTTCTTC.

This clonotype was recorded at least ten times. The chain employs TRBV5-4 and TRBJ2-1, with 10 bases lining up with TRBD2. J gave up 5 bases and V 2 bases, and 7 bases lay outside the gene matches. Germline-derived CDR1 and CDR2 are SGHNT and YYREEE (reference sequence). The CDR3 has 16 residues. The CDR3 DNA is TGTGCCAGCAGCTTTACGGGACTAGCGAATAACAATGAGCAGTTCTTC. This codes for CASSFTGLANNNEQFF.

This clonotype was counted between two and nine times. V gene TRBV27 combines with J gene TRBJ2-7, with 7 positions matching TRBD2. CDR1 is MNHEY, CDR2 SMNVEV, per germline (reference sequence). There are 15 residues in the CDR3. V shed 2 bases, J shed 1 base, and the junction held 5 bases outside the gene matches. The CDR3 DNA reads TGTGCCAGCAGTTTAGTGGGAGGGCAATCCTACGAGCAGTACTTC. It encodes CASSLVGGQSYEQYF.

CDR3 coding DNA: TGTGCCAGCCTGACAGGTGGGGCCGGGGAGCTGTTTTTT. Translation gives CASLTGGAGELFF. The chain couples TRBV19 to TRBJ2-2; TRBD1 is a possible D gene (6 bases). The germline gives CDR1 LNHDA, CDR2 SQIVND (reference sequence). This CDR3 spans 13 amino acids. V lost 9 bases to trimming and J lost 6 bases, with 14 bases between them. Full variable domain (remainder filled in from reference TRBV19 and TRBJ2-2): DGGITQSPKYLFRKEGQNVTLSCEQNLNHDAMYWYRQDPGQGLRLIYYSQIVNDFQKGDIAEGYSVSREKKESFPLTVTSAQKNPTAFYLCASLTGGAGELFFGEGSRLTVL.